This passage covers 14 T cell receptor beta chains from one sample sequenced in a study of T cell clonality in common variable immunodeficiency. The data were produced by immunoSEQ multiplex PCR, yet TCRdb's version contains in-frame clones alone and is incomplete. This sample carries 7,100 or so clones, none of them present only once. The antigens for these receptors are not known. Findings and limits, study-wide: Common variable immunodeficiency TCR beta sequences reportedly had fewer deletions and N-nucleotide insertions.

The specimen sequenced was peripheral blood mononuclear cells. The receptors were gathered from a human donor with common variable immunodeficiency.

This clone was recorded a few times. The read gets to within 3 residues of the CDR3 end, and the germline J gene fills in the rest. The J gene is TRBJ1-1, the V gene TRBV18, with unresolved D. Germline assignment: CDR1 KGHSH and CDR2 LQKENI. V was shortened by 3 bases and J by 1 base, with 6 bases between the two germline ends. This CDR3 has 13 residues. CDR3 DNA, as far as it was read: TGTGCCAGCTCACCTCAGCGGAACACTGAA. Amino acids: CASSPQRNTE. The full CDR3 sequence reads CASSPQRNTEAFF.

This clone has a handful of counts. The read terminates 3 residues ahead of where the CDR3 ends, so the germline J gene completes it. The chain uses TRBV7-6 and TRBJ2-7; 7 bases agree with TRBD2. CDR1 is SGHVS and CDR2 is FNYEAQ in the germline V gene. The CDR3 is made up of 14 amino acids. J lost 2 bases, V lost 4 bases, and 5 bases had no gene match. The part of the CDR3 DNA that was read is TGTGCCAGCAGCTCACGCGGGGGAACCTACGAG. The encoded protein is CASSSRGGTYE. The whole CDR3 sequence is CASSSRGGTYEQYF.

In its sample, this clone was seen a few times. The read gets to within 3 residues of the CDR3 end, and the germline J gene fills in the rest. The J gene is TRBJ1-2, the V gene TRBV7-9; 11 bases agree with TRBD1. Germline CDR1 SEHNR, CDR2 FQNEAQ (reference sequence). CDR3 length: 15 residues. The CDR3 here is CASSFGQGADYGYTF. The sequenced CDR3 bases are TGTGCCAGCAGCTTTGGACAGGGGGCGGATTACGGC.

With regard to this clone: The read gets to within 3 residues of the CDR3 end, and the germline J gene fills in the rest. The chain recombines TRBV19 with TRBJ2-6, with a weak D call TRBD1 (6 bases). Germline V gene data show CDR1 as LNHDA and CDR2 as SQIVND (reference sequence). This CDR3 has 18 amino acids. Trimming stripped 2 bases from V and 0 bases from J, with 14 bases between. The part of the CDR3 DNA that was read is TGTGCCAGTAGTATACTTCAAACAGGGCCCTCTGGGGCCAACGTC. This encodes CASSILQTGPSGANV. The CDR3, in full, reads CASSILQTGPSGANVLTF. Variable domain in full (rest from reference TRBV19 and TRBJ2-6): DGGITQSPKYLFRKEGQNVTLSCEQNLNHDAMYWYRQDPGQGLRLIYYSQIVNDFQKGDIAEGYSVSREKKESFPLTVTSAQKNPTAFYLCASSILQTGPSGANVLTFGAGSRLTVL.

Relative to its sample, this clone is medium-sized (0.01 to 0.1%). The CDR3 sequence is CASSEWAGEAFF. The CDR3 DNA, read in part, is TGTGCCAGCAGTGAATGGGCAGGGGAA. The V call is TRBV2, the J call TRBJ1-1; tentatively, D is TRBD1 (5 bases). The read ends 3 residues before the CDR3 terminus; that terminus is restored from the germline J gene. Per germline, CDR1 SNHLY and CDR2 FYNNEI. The CDR3 is 12 residues long.

In its sample, this clone ranks as medium-sized. The read finishes 3 residues shy of the CDR3 end, and the germline J gene is used to complete it. The chain recombines TRBV2 with TRBJ1-1, with D possibly TRBD1 on 5 matching bases. Per germline, CDR1 SNHLY and CDR2 FYNNEI. This CDR3 has 12 residues. CDR3 DNA, as far as it was read: TGTGCCAGCATCAAGATCGACAGATCA. Translated: CASIKIDRS. The full-length CDR3 reads as CASIKIDRSAFF. Drawing the rest from reference TRBV2 and TRBJ1-1, the complete variable domain is EPEVTQTPSHQVTQMGQEVILRCVPISNHLYFYWYRQILGQKVEFLVSFYNNEISEKSEIFDDQFSVERPDGSNFTLKIRSTKLEDSAMYFCASIKIDRSAFFGQGTRLTVV.

This clone was seen only a few times. The DNA ends 3 residues before the CDR3 does, and the rest of the CDR3 is filled in from the germline J gene. This chain uses TRBV19 with TRBJ1-2; tentatively, D is TRBD1 (6 bases). From germline, CDR1 is LNHDA and CDR2 SQIVND (reference sequence). V gave up 3 bases and J gave up 4 bases, with 12 bases separating them. This CDR3 has 14 amino acids. The chain's CDR3 is CASSMGGTIYGYTF. CDR3 DNA (partial): TGTGCCAGTAGTATGGGCGGGACAATCTATGGC. Full variable domain (outside the CDR3, taken from reference TRBV19 and TRBJ1-2): DGGITQSPKYLFRKEGQNVTLSCEQNLNHDAMYWYRQDPGQGLRLIYYSQIVNDFQKGDIAEGYSVSREKKESFPLTVTSAQKNPTAFYLCASSMGGTIYGYTFGSGTRLTVV.

Worth noting for this clone: The read ends 3 residues before the CDR3 terminus; that terminus is restored from the germline J gene. The genes are TRBV19 and TRBJ1-5; 9 bases are shared with TRBD1. The junction had 14 bases not matched to a gene; V was cut back by 9 bases and J by 2 bases. The CDR3 is made up of 17 amino acids. Germline-derived CDR1 and CDR2 are LNHDA and SQIVND (reference sequence). The CDR3 spells CASAGTGMIARNQPQHF. Partial CDR3 DNA: TGTGCCAGCGCCGGGACAGGGATGATCGCGCGCAATCAGCCC. Together with reference TRBV19 and TRBJ1-5, the CDR3 gives the full variable domain: DGGITQSPKYLFRKEGQNVTLSCEQNLNHDAMYWYRQDPGQGLRLIYYSQIVNDFQKGDIAEGYSVSREKKESFPLTVTSAQKNPTAFYLCASAGTGMIARNQPQHFGDGTRLSIL.

As concerns this clone: The DNA ends 3 residues before the CDR3 does, and the rest of the CDR3 is filled in from the germline J gene. This chain joins TRBV5-6 and TRBJ2-7; a weak D match, TRBD1 (6 bases). This CDR3 comprises 15 residues. Germline assignment: CDR1 SGHDT and CDR2 YYEEEE. V was trimmed by 7 bases and J by 4 bases, leaving 21 bases between them. This CDR3 is CASGDWDTQGYEQYF. The sequenced part of the CDR3 DNA is TGTGCCAGCGGCGATTGGGACACACAAGGTTACGAG.

This clone was seen only a few times. The CDR3 protein is CASSLVGDNVYEQYF. The CDR3 bases that were read are TGTGCCAGCAGCTTAGTGGGTGACAATGTCTACGAG. The V and J genes are TRBV7-2 and TRBJ2-7; D call uncertain. The CDR3 goes on 3 residues after the read ends, and that part is filled in from the germline J gene. This CDR3 is 15 amino acids long. Per germline, CDR1 SGHTA and CDR2 FQGNSA. V dropped 1 base and J dropped 3 bases, with 13 bases sitting between them.

Only a few counts were recorded for this clone. The observed sequence ends 3 residues before the CDR3 terminus, with the missing tail filled in from the germline J gene. The rearrangement links TRBV18 to TRBJ2-1, with 10 bases lining up with TRBD1. The CDR3 spans 16 residues. Germline V gene sequence: CDR1 KGHSH, CDR2 LQKENI. Trimming took 3 bases from V and 3 from J; bases not matched to a gene: 5. CDR3 loop: CASSPGQGFYYNEQFF. The CDR3 bases that were read are TGTGCCAGCTCACCGGGACAGGGGTTCTACTACAATGAG.

About this clone: The CDR3 end lies 3 residues beyond the end of the read and is filled in from the germline J gene. J is TRBJ1-1 and V is TRBV20-1; D uncertain. The CDR3 runs to 11 residues. Trimming stripped 5 bases from V and 1 base from J, with 5 bases between. From germline, CDR1 is DFQATT and CDR2 SNEGSKA (reference sequence). The CDR3 DNA, read in part, is TGCAGTGCTCCAGGGAACACTGAA. Its protein is CSAPGNTE. The full-length CDR3 reads as CSAPGNTEAFF.

In regard to this clone: Sequencing ends 3 residues short of the CDR3 end; the germline J gene provides the rest. V usage is TRBV6-2 or TRBV6-3 and J usage is TRBJ2-3; no clear D. Deletions cut 4 bases from V and 8 bases from J, with 10 bases between. Per germline, CDR1 MNHEY and CDR2 SVGEGT. This CDR3 region has 12 residues. The CDR3 DNA, read in part, is TGTGCCAGCAGTTTACGGTCAGGTACG. Protein sequence: CASSLRSGT. The CDR3 reads in full as CASSLRSGTQYF.

This clone occurred a few times. The CDR3 DNA, read in part, is TGTGCCAGCAGCCCAAACCCCACGGGGGTCAATGAG. This gives the protein CASSPNPTGVNE. The full CDR3 protein reads CASSPNPTGVNEQFF. The rearrangement uses TRBV7-6 and TRBJ2-1, with a possible D match to TRBD2 (6 bases). Read coverage stops 3 residues before the CDR3 terminus; the germline J gene supplies the remainder. Trimming pared 5 bases from V and 6 bases from J, leaving 17 bases between. The germline gives CDR1 SGHVS, CDR2 FNYEAQ. The CDR3 sequence is 15 residues long.